A single sample gave rise to the 19 T cell receptor beta chains below, sequenced in a study of blood T cell repertoires in COVID-19. Here immunoSEQ multiplex PCR was the method, and the copy in TCRdb shows in-frame clones only, minus some. The profile shows about 38,000 clones, nearly 90% of them singletons. The sequenced sample was peripheral blood. The receptors derive from a man in his sixties with COVID-19, enrolled during active disease.

This clone was detected only a few times. The chain uses TRBV11-3 and TRBJ2-1, with TRBD2 identical over 7 bases. The CDR3 length is 15 residues. Per the germline V gene, CDR1 is SGHNT and CDR2 is YENEEA. The V segment lost 3 bases and the J segment 7 bases; nucleotides outside the gene matches: 9. The CDR3 sequence is CASSFWAGGMNEQFF. As DNA, the CDR3 is TGTGCCAGCAGCTTCTGGGCCGGGGGGATGAATGAGCAGTTCTTC.

The chain employs TRBV5-1 and TRBJ1-5; no firm D call. The CDR3 sequence is 15 residues long. Germline lookup yields CDR1 SGHRS and CDR2 YFSETQ. The V gene lost 1 base and the J gene lost 1 base, with 9 bases spanning the gap. CDR3 sequence: CASSLRTGSNQPQHF. CDR3 DNA: TGCGCCAGCAGCTTGCGGACGGGGAGCAATCAGCCCCAGCATTTT.

The rearrangement uses TRBV11-1 and TRBJ2-7, with TRBD1 matching over 7 bases. The CDR3 contains 12 residues. V was clipped by 5 bases and J by 2 bases; unmatched bases: 0. Looked up from germline, CDR1 is SGHAT and CDR2 is FQDESV (reference sequence). This chain's CDR3 is CASSQGAYEQYF. DNA for the CDR3: TGTGCCAGCAGCCAGGGGGCCTACGAGCAGTACTTC.

V gene TRBV9 combines with J gene TRBJ1-1; 7 nucleotides match TRBD1. Trimming took 0 bases from V and 1 from J; bases not matched to a gene: 3. This CDR3 contains 15 residues. The germline V gene encodes CDR1 SGDLS and CDR2 YYNGEE. This CDR3 is CASSVEGQANTEAFF. The CDR3 coding sequence is TGTGCCAGCAGCGTAGAAGGACAGGCGAACACTGAAGCTTTCTTT.

The chain couples TRBV30 to TRBJ2-1; possible D gene TRBD2, 5 bases. V dropped 1 base and J dropped 2 bases, with 12 bases sitting between them. Per the germline V gene, CDR1 is GTSNPN and CDR2 is SVGIG (reference sequence). This CDR3 comprises 15 residues. This CDR3 is CAWSDTRGTYNEQFF. The CDR3 nucleotides are TGTGCCTGGAGTGATACTAGAGGAACCTACAATGAGCAGTTCTTC.

This chain links TRBV7-9 with TRBJ1-1, with TRBD1 as a possible D gene (6 bases). The germline V gene encodes CDR1 SEHNR and CDR2 FQNEAQ (reference sequence). This CDR3 region has 16 residues. Trimming pared 7 bases from V and 4 bases from J, leaving 22 bases between. In DNA form, the CDR3 reads TGTGCCAGCATCGCGAGGGGGGGCCTGGCTTCCACTGAAGCTTTCTTT. It translates to CASIARGGLASTEAFF.

The genes are TRBV19 and TRBJ1-1; D gene ambiguous. Germline loops: CDR1 LNHDA, CDR2 SQIVND (reference sequence). The length of the CDR3 is 15 residues. V was shortened by 5 bases and J by 4 bases, with 17 bases between the two germline ends. CDR3 sequence (DNA): TGTGCCAGTAGTTTCCCCGGCCCTAGACGCACTGAAGCTTTCTTT. Its protein product is CASSFPGPRRTEAFF.

The chain employs TRBV7-9 and TRBJ2-3; the match to TRBD2 covers 7 bases. V was pared by 3 bases and J by 3 bases, with 6 bases of the junction left unmatched. Looked up from germline, CDR1 is SEHNR and CDR2 is FQNEAQ (reference sequence). The CDR3 runs to 15 residues. This CDR3 reads CASSFGLAETDTQYF. For the CDR3, the DNA is TGTGCCAGCAGCTTTGGCCTAGCGGAAACAGATACGCAGTATTTT.

The chain couples TRBV9 to TRBJ1-2; D gene ambiguous. Trimming took 0 bases from V and 8 from J, leaving 11 bases between them. Germline assignment: CDR1 SGDLS and CDR2 YYNGEE. This CDR3 region has 13 residues. This CDR3 reads CASSVAKGGGYTF. The CDR3 DNA is TGTGCCAGCAGCGTAGCTAAAGGCGGGGGCTACACCTTC. Drawing the rest from reference TRBV9 and TRBJ1-2, the complete variable domain is DSGVTQTPKHLITATGQRVTLRCSPRSGDLSVYWYQQSLDQGLQFLIQYYNGEERAKGNILERFSAQQFPDLHSELNLSSLELGDSALYFCASSVAKGGGYTFGSGTRLTVV.

This chain links TRBV19 with TRBJ1-2, with a possible D match to TRBD1 (5 bases). Germline V lookup: CDR1 LNHDA, CDR2 SQIVND (reference sequence). Trimming pared 4 bases from V and 6 bases from J, leaving 9 bases between. The CDR3 runs 12 residues. The CDR3 DNA reads TGTGCCAGTAGTACCCAGGGCCATGGCTACACCTTC. This encodes CASSTQGHGYTF.

This clone appeared a single time. The chain combines TRBV11-2 with TRBJ2-1; D may be TRBD2 (6 bases). Germline V CDR1 and CDR2: SGHAT, FQNNGV. The CDR3 length is 12 residues. Trimming shortened V by 7 bases and J by 6 bases, and 10 bases separated the two germline ends. In DNA, the CDR3 is TGTGCCAGCATCCACGGGAGCAATGAGCAGTTCTTC. Its translation: CASIHGSNEQFF. Full variable domain (outside the CDR3, taken from reference TRBV11-2 and TRBJ2-1): EAGVAQSPRYKIIEKRQSVAFWCNPISGHATLYWYQQILGQGPKLLIQFQNNGVVDDSQLPKDRFSAERLKGVDSTLKIQPAKLEDSAVYLCASIHGSNEQFFGPGTRLTVL.

The chain employs TRBV29-1 and TRBJ1-2; 7 bases fit TRBD1. Unmatched junction bases numbered 7, after V lost 2 bases and J lost 7 bases. The CDR3 covers 13 residues. From germline, CDR1 is SQVTM and CDR2 ANQGSEA. The CDR3 spells CSVEIQGPGGYTF. The CDR3 DNA sequence: TGCAGCGTTGAAATACAGGGGCCGGGTGGCTACACCTTC.

This sequence joins TRBV5-4 and TRBJ2-1, with 7 positions matching TRBD2. The junction had 5 bases not matched to a gene; V was cut back by 4 bases and J by 13 bases. This CDR3 comprises 11 residues. Germline loops: CDR1 SGHNT, CDR2 YYREEE (reference sequence). This chain's CDR3 is CASSIGRVQFF. CDR3 nucleotides: TGTGCCAGCAGCATAGGGAGGGTTCAGTTCTTC.

The J gene is TRBJ1-1, the V gene TRBV28; D is perhaps TRBD1 (5 bases). Germline V gives CDR1 MDHEN, CDR2 SYDVKM. Trimming cost V 2 bases and J 5 bases, with 12 bases left between them. This CDR3 spans 14 amino acids. CDR3 nucleotides: TGTGCCAGCAGTTTAGTATCGGGGGTTACTGAAGCTTTCTTT. Translated, it gives CASSLVSGVTEAFF.

The genes are TRBV2 and TRBJ1-5; D gene unclear. This CDR3 has 13 amino acids. V lost 4 bases and J 6 bases, leaving 10 bases between the germline ends. Germline V gene lookup returns CDR1 SNHLY and CDR2 FYNNEI. CDR3 DNA: TGTGCCAGCAGTGGCCAGGAACTTCAGCCCCAGCATTTT. Encoded protein: CASSGQELQPQHF.

The V gene is TRBV12-5, the J gene TRBJ1-5; 7 bases map to TRBD1. The V gene end was trimmed by 0 bases and the J gene end by 1 base; junction bases not matched to a gene: 15. Germline-derived CDR1 and CDR2 are LGHNT and FRNRAP. This CDR3 region has 20 residues. CDR3: CASGLVLTDRAQDSNQPQHF. The CDR3 coding sequence is TGTGCTAGTGGTTTGGTACTCACCGACAGGGCCCAGGACAGCAATCAGCCCCAGCATTTT.

This chain joins TRBV4-1 and TRBJ2-3; D is possibly TRBD2 (6 bases). V lost 3 bases to trimming and J lost 2 bases, with 21 bases between them. Looked up from germline, CDR1 is MGHRA and CDR2 is YSYEKL. The CDR3 runs to 18 residues. This chain's CDR3 is CASSHLRRREPATDTQYF. The CDR3 coding sequence is TGCGCCAGCAGCCACCTCAGGCGGCGGGAACCAGCCACAGATACGCAGTATTTT.

J is TRBJ1-4 and V is TRBV18; D perhaps matches TRBD1 (5 bases). The V gene lost 3 bases and the J gene lost 7 bases, with 12 bases spanning the gap. The CDR3 totals 14 residues. Germline CDR1 is KGHSH and CDR2 is LQKENI. The CDR3 sequence is CASSPNPQGEKLFF. The DNA of the CDR3 is TGTGCCAGCTCACCCAACCCCCAGGGTGAAAAACTGTTTTTT.

This clone appeared a single time. The rearrangement links TRBV18 to TRBJ2-3; D is perhaps TRBD2 (5 bases). Deletions cut 3 bases from V and 4 bases from J, with 14 bases between. Germline CDR1 reads KGHSH; CDR2 reads LQKENI. The CDR3 runs 15 residues. The CDR3 spells CASSPRTSPADTQYF. CDR3 DNA: TGTGCCAGCTCACCCAGGACTTCTCCTGCAGATACGCAGTATTTT.